The 8 T cell receptor beta chains in this list originate from one sample, sequenced in a study of vaccination and CD4 T cells after COVID-19. Treatment described: roughly 10-day PBMC culture with coronavirus spike peptide pools or control peptides (ViraFEST assay). The study sequenced cultured CD4+ T cell DNA using the Oncomine TCR Beta short-read assay. TCRdb ran MiXCR on the PCR reads and lists one entry per CDR3 protein. The repertoire holds 10,000 to 15,000 distinct CDR3 sequences, with approximately 56% as singletons. Their antigens are not known. The sample was CD4+ T cells from blood, cultured in vitro. Receptor source: a human donor who had recovered from COVID-19.

V is TRBV20-1 and J is TRBJ2-7, with 8 bases aligning to TRBD2. The CDR3 length is 14 residues. The germline V gene has CDR1 DFQATT and CDR2 SNEGSKA (reference sequence). Trimming cost V 4 bases and J 9 bases; bases outside gene matches: 14. CDR3 residues: CSATTSASLWGQYF. In nucleotides, the CDR3 is TGCAGTGCTACGACTAGCGCCTCTCTCTGGGGGCAGTACTTC.

In this sample, this clonotype turned up a few times. The chain joins TRBV20-1 to TRBJ2-2; TRBD2 matches at 10 bases. This CDR3 contains 16 residues. Germline CDR1 and CDR2: DFQATT and SNEGSKA (reference sequence). Trimming cost V 3 bases and J 6 bases; bases outside gene matches: 10. The CDR3 loop reads CSARAPSGSGAGELFF. The CDR3 region has the DNA TGCAGTGCTAGGGCTCCTAGCGGGAGCGGTGCCGGGGAGCTGTTTTTT.

The chain recombines TRBV10-3 with TRBJ2-2; D might be TRBD2 (5 bases). Trimming took 6 bases from V and 1 from J, leaving 18 bases between them. The CDR3 is made up of 17 amino acids. The germline CDR1 and CDR2 sequences are ENHRY and SYGVKD. CDR3 coding DNA: TGTGCCATCAGGAGAGACTCGTGGGCGGGGAACACCGGGGAGCTGTTTTTT. Residues: CAIRRDSWAGNTGELFF.

The V and J genes are TRBV6-1 and TRBJ1-1; D gene unclear. Between the trimmed V and J ends, which lost 7 bases and 5 bases, there was a span of 14 bases. CDR3 length: 13 amino acids. Germline V gene data show CDR1 as MNHNS and CDR2 as SASEGT. The CDR3 DNA follows: TGTGCCAGCATCCAAACTCCGGGGACTGAAGCTTTCTTT. This gives the protein CASIQTPGTEAFF.

This clonotype has more than one count but fewer than ten. The chain has TRBV19 and TRBJ1-5, with TRBD1 as a possible D gene (6 bases). V lost 0 bases, J lost 2 bases, and 11 bases lay in between. The CDR3 is 16 amino acids. Per the germline V gene, CDR1 is LNHDA and CDR2 is SQIVND (reference sequence). The DNA for the CDR3 is TGTGCCAGTAGTATAGACAGGGGCATCGGCAATCAGCCCCAGCATTTT. Its protein is CASSIDRGIGNQPQHF. The whole variable domain, filled in from reference TRBV19 and TRBJ1-5, reads DGGITQSPKYLFRKEGQNVTLSCEQNLNHDAMYWYRQDPGQGLRLIYYSQIVNDFQKGDIAEGYSVSREKKESFPLTVTSAQKNPTAFYLCASSIDRGIGNQPQHFGDGTRLSIL.

The chain uses TRBV4-2 and TRBJ1-3; a possible D gene is TRBD1 (6 bases). The CDR3 runs to 17 residues. V lost 1 base to trimming and J lost 2 bases, with 15 bases between them. The germline V gene encodes CDR1 LGHNA and CDR2 YNFKEQ. CDR3 nucleotides: TGTGCCAGCAGCCAAGTCTCATTACAGGGTCCTGGAAACACCATATATTTT. It encodes CASSQVSLQGPGNTIYF.

In DNA, the CDR3 is TGTGCCAGTAGTTCCCCCGGTTTTGGAGATGAGCAGTTCTTC. Translation: CASSSPGFGDEQFF. The chain carries TRBV19 and TRBJ2-1; no clear D gene. In germline, CDR1 is LNHDA, CDR2 SQIVND (reference sequence). V lost 5 bases and J 8 bases, leaving 16 bases between the germline ends. This CDR3 has 14 residues. Combining the CDR3 with reference TRBV19 and TRBJ2-1 gives the whole variable domain DGGITQSPKYLFRKEGQNVTLSCEQNLNHDAMYWYRQDPGQGLRLIYYSQIVNDFQKGDIAEGYSVSREKKESFPLTVTSAQKNPTAFYLCASSSPGFGDEQFFGPGTRLTVL.

The chain carries TRBV18 and TRBJ2-3, with TRBD2 matching 8 bases. The CDR3 length is 16 residues. The germline gives CDR1 KGHSH, CDR2 LQKENI. V lost 5 bases and J lost 0; bases outside the gene matches: 7. CDR3 amino acids: CASSGNGRGSTDTQYF. In DNA, the CDR3 is TGTGCCAGCTCAGGCAACGGGAGGGGGAGCACAGATACGCAGTATTTT.